Given below is one T cell receptor beta chain in context. The antigen is not known. Germline V gene data show CDR1 as LGHNT and CDR2 as FRNRAP. With V trimmed by 5 bases and J by 6 bases, 9 bases remained unmatched. This CDR3 comprises 16 residues. Both 60 Vbeta primers and 13 Jbeta primers went into the PCR. Generated by immunoSEQ multiplex PCR, the TCRdb table keeps only in-frame clones and is missing some. Of roughly 170,000 clones in the sample, approximately 80% were seen once. The record originates from a study of cytomegalovirus exposure and HLA in healthy donors. Study-level findings and limits: HLA alleles showed associations with about 15,000 TCR beta sequences in a later analysis, at a 0.05 false discovery rate.

The chain joins TRBV12-5 to TRBJ2-2; 10 bases fit TRBD2. This TCR was sampled from a female donor in good health and CMV-seronegative. The specimen sequenced was PBMCs. CDR3 sequence reads: CASGRGTSDTPGELFF. CDR3 in DNA: TGTGCTAGTGGTCGCGGGACTAGCGACACTCCCGGGGAGCTGTTTTTT.